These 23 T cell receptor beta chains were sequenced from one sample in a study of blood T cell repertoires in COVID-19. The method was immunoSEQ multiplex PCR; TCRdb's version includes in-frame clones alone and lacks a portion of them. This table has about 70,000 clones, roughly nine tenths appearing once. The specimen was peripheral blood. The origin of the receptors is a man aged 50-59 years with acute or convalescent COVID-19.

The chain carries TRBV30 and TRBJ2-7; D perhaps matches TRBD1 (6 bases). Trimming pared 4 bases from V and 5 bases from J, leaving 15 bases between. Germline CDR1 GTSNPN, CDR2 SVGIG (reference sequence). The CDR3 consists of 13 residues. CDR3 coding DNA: TGTGCCTGGATTGGCAGGGGTCGAGACGAGCAGTACTTC. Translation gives CAWIGRGRDEQYF.

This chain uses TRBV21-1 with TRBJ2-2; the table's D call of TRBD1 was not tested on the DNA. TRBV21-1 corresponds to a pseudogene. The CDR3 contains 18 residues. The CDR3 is CASSKKADRGLDTGELFF. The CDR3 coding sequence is TGTGCCAGCAGCAAAAAGGCGGACAGGGGGCTTGACACCGGGGAGCTGTTTTTT.

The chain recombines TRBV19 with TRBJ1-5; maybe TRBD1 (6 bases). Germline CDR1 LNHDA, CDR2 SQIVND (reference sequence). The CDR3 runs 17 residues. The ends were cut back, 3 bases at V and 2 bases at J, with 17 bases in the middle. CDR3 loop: CASSIPPLGGGNQPQHF. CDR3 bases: TGTGCCAGTAGTATCCCACCTCTTGGGGGCGGCAATCAGCCCCAGCATTTT.

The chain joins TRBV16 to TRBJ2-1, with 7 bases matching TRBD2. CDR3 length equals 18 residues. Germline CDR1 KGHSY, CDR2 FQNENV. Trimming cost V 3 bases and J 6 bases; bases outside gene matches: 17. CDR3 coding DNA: TGTGCCAGCAGCCAGTTCCTAAAAGCGGGACCAGGTGCCAATGAGCAGTTCTTC. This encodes CASSQFLKAGPGANEQFF.

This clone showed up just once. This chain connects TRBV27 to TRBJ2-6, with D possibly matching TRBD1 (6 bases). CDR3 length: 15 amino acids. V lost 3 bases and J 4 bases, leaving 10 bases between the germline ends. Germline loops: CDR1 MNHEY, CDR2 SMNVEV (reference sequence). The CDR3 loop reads CASSFPGAGANVLTF. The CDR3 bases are TGTGCCAGCAGTTTTCCAGGGGCCGGGGCCAACGTCCTGACTTTC.

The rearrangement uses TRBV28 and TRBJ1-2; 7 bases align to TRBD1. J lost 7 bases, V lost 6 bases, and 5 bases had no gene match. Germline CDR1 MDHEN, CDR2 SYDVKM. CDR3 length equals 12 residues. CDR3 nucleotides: TGTGCCAGCAGCCTCGACAGGGCTGGCTACACCTTC. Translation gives CASSLDRAGYTF.

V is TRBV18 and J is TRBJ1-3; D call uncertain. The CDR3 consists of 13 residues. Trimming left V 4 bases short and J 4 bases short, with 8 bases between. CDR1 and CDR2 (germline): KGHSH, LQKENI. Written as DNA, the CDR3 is TGTGCCAGCTCACATAGCATGGGAAACACCATATATTTT. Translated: CASSHSMGNTIYF.

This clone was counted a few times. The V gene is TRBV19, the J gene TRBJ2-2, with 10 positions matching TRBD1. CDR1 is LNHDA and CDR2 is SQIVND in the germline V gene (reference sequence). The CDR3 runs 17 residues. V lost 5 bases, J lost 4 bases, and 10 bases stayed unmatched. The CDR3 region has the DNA TGTGCCAGTAGTCCTCTGAGACAGGGGGCCCGCACCGGGGAGCTGTTTTTT. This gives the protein CASSPLRQGARTGELFF.

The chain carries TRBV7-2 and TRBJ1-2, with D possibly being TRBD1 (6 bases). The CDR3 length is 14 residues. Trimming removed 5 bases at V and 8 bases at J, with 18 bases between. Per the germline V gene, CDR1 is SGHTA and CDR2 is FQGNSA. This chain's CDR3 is CASSPPLTGTGYTF. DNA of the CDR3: TGTGCCAGCAGCCCTCCTCTTACAGGGACCGGCTACACCTTC.

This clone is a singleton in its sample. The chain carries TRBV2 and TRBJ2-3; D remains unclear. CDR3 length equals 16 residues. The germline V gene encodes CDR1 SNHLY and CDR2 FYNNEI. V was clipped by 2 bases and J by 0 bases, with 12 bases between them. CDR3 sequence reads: CASSELTSPSTDTQYF. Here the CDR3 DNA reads TGTGCCAGCAGTGAATTGACTTCCCCTAGCACAGATACGCAGTATTTT. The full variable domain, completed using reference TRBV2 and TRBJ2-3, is EPEVTQTPSHQVTQMGQEVILRCVPISNHLYFYWYRQILGQKVEFLVSFYNNEISEKSEIFDDQFSVERPDGSNFTLKIRSTKLEDSAMYFCASSELTSPSTDTQYFGPGTRLTVL.

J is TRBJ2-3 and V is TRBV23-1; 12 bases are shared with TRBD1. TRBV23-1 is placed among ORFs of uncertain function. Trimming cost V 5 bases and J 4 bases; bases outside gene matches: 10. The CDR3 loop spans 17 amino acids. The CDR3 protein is CASSTGTGTGGPDTQYF. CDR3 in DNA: TGCGCCAGCAGTACAGGGACCGGGACAGGGGGCCCAGATACGCAGTATTTT.

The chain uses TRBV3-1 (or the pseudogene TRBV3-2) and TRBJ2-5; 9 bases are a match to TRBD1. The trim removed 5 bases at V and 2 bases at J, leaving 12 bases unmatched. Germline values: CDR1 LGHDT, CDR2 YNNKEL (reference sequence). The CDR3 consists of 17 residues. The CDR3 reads CASSAGHGGTGQETQYF. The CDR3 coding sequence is TGTGCCAGCAGCGCAGGACACGGAGGGACAGGGCAAGAGACCCAGTACTTC.

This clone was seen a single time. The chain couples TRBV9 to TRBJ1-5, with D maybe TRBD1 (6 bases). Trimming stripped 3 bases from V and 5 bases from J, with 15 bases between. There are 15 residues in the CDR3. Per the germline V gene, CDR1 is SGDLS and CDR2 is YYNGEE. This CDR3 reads CASSAGQGAYQPQHF. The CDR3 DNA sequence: TGTGCCAGCAGCGCGGGACAAGGTGCCTATCAGCCCCAGCATTTT.

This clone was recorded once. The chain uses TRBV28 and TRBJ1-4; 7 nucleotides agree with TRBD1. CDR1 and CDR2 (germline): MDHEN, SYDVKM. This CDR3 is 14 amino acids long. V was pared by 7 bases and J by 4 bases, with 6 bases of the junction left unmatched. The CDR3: CASNPGQHNEKLFF. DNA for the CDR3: TGTGCCAGCAACCCGGGACAGCATAATGAAAAACTGTTTTTT.

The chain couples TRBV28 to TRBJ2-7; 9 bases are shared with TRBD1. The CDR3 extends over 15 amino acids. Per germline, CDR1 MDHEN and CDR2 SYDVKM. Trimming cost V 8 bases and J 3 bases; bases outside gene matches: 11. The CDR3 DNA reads TGTGCCAGCGAAAGTCCGACAGGGGGATACTACGAGCAGTACTTC. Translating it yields CASESPTGGYYEQYF.

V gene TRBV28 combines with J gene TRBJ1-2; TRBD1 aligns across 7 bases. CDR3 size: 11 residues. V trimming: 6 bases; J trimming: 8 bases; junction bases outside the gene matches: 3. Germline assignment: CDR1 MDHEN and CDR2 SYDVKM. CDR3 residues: CASRDRVGYTF. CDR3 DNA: TGTGCCAGCAGAGACAGGGTGGGCTACACCTTC.

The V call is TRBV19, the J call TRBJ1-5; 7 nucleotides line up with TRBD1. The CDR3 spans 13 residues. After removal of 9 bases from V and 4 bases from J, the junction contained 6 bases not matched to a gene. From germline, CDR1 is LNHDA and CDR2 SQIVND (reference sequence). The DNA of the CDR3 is TGTGCCAGCAGGGACAGCCTAAATCAGCCCCAGCATTTT. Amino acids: CASRDSLNQPQHF.

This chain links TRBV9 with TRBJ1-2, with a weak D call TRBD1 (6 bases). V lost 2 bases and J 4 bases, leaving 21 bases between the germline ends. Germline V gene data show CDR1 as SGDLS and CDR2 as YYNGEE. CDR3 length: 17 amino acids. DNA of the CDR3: TGTGCCAGCAGCGTTAGCCTACAAACAGGGACGGCCTATGGCTACACCTTC. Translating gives CASSVSLQTGTAYGYTF.

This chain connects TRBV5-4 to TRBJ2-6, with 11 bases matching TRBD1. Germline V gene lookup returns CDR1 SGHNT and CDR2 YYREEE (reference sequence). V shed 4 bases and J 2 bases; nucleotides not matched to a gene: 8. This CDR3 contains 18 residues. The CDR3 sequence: CASSPFWGQGAGANVLTF. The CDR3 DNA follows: TGTGCCAGCAGCCCTTTTTGGGGACAGGGGGCTGGGGCCAACGTCCTGACTTTC.

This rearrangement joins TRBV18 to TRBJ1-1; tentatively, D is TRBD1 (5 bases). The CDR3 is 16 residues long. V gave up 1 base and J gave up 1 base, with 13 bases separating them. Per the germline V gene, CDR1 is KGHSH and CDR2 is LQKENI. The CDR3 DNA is TGTGCCAGCTCACCACTCTTACAGGTCCGGAACACTGAAGCTTTCTTT. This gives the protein CASSPLLQVRNTEAFF.

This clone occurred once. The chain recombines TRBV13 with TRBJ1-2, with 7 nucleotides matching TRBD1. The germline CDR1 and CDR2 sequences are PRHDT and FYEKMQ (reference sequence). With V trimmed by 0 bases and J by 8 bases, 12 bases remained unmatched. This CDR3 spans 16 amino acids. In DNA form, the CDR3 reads TGTGCCAGCAGCTTAGGCCTTTATGGACAGGCTGACGGCTACACCTTC. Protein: CASSLGLYGQADGYTF.

The CDR3 loop is CASSTRGLDTGELFF. The CDR3 DNA is TGCGCCAGCAGCACCAGGGGGCTGGACACCGGGGAGCTGTTTTTT. The chain joins TRBV5-1 to TRBJ2-2; the match to TRBD1 covers 8 bases. CDR3 size: 15 residues. Germline CDR1 reads SGHRS; CDR2 reads YFSETQ. Trimming at V came to 4 bases and at J to 3 bases, leaving 5 bases not matched to a gene.

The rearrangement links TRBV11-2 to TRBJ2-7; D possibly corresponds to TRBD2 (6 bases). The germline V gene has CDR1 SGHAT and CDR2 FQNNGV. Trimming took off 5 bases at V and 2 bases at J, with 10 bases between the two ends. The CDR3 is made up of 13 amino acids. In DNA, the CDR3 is TGTGCCAGCAGCCCCGGGAGAACCTACGAGCAGTACTTC. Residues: CASSPGRTYEQYF.